This T cell receptor beta chain was recovered during a study of yellow fever vaccine responses in identical twins. Via MiXCR, TCRdb re-called the RT-PCR reads, giving one row per CDR3 protein. This table has 6,900 or so distinct CDR3 sequences, roughly 84% appearing once. With regard to this clonotype: Its antigen is still unknown.

Study results and caveats: Twins reportedly had a vaccine T cell response that seemed partly convergent, partly personalized.

The V gene lost 2 bases and the J gene lost 4 bases, with 23 bases spanning the gap. Per germline, CDR1 SGHKS and CDR2 YYEKEE (reference sequence). CDR3 size: 18 residues. This chain uses TRBV5-5 with TRBJ2-3, with D possibly matching TRBD2 (5 bases). This sequence originates from a woman between 18 and 29 years old who received the yellow fever vaccine. This specimen was T cells from blood (PBMCs), unsorted or a sorted subset (not recorded which), taken before or after yellow fever vaccination (not recorded which). CDR3 sequence (DNA): TGTGCCAGCAGCTTCTTTTGGATGATGCGCGGGTCCGCAGATACGCAGTATTTT. This gives the protein CASSFFWMMRGSADTQYF.